This TCR beta chain was obtained from a study of vaccination and CD4 T cells after COVID-19. The V gene end was trimmed by 3 bases and the J gene end by 5 bases; junction bases not matched to a gene: 7. Germline V gene lookup returns CDR1 KGHDR and CDR2 SFDVKD. The CDR3 covers 16 residues. There are a few counts of this clonotype. Its specificity is unknown. Treatment: approximately nine-day PBMC culture with coronavirus spike peptide pools or control peptides (ViraFEST assay). Cultured CD4+ T-cell DNA underwent Oncomine TCR Beta short-read sequencing. Via MiXCR, TCRdb re-called the PCR reads, giving one row per CDR3 protein. The sample carries roughly 14,000 distinct CDR3 sequences, about 34% recorded once.

Sample: cultured CD4+ T cells from blood. The V gene is TRBV24-1, the J gene TRBJ2-5; 11 bases fit TRBD2. This receptor was taken from a human donor with COVID-19. This CDR3 reads CATSDTQTSGVETQYF. CDR3 in DNA: TGTGCCACCAGTGATACTCAGACTAGCGGGGTGGAGACCCAGTACTTC.